The TCR beta chain under discussion was sequenced for a study of cytomegalovirus exposure and HLA in healthy donors. The study's findings and limits: CMV antigen specificity was confirmed in vitro for a few CMV-associated chains.

The table came from immunoSEQ multiplex PCR; TCRdb's copy has only in-frame clones and leaves some out. Found here are approximately 130,000 clones, 85% to 90% of them singletons; the top ten hold 2.1%. This clone was counted a single time. Antigen specificity is unknown. The donors were members of the roughly 120-subject validation cohort (separate from the 666-subject first cohort). This TCR came from a woman in her 30s in good health and CMV-seronegative. The sequencing input was PBMCs.

The DNA for the CDR3 is TGTGCCAGCAGCGCGGACAGGGGTCACTATGGCTACACCTTC. It encodes CASSADRGHYGYTF. The chain combines TRBV9 with TRBJ1-2; TRBD1 aligns across 9 bases. V shed 3 bases, J shed 3 bases, and the junction held 3 bases outside the gene matches. Looked up from germline, CDR1 is SGDLS and CDR2 is YYNGEE. This CDR3 contains 14 residues.